The sequence of this TCR beta chain was determined in a study of regulatory T cells in long-lasting Graves disease. Looking at the study overall: Positivity for TSH receptor antibodies plus over 5 years of antithyroid drugs meant persistent Graves' disease.

In building TCR beta libraries, iRepertoire HTBI primers were used together with Arm-PCR of CDR3 regions. TCRdb re-derived calls from the multiplex PCR reads in MiXCR, one entry per CDR3 protein. This sample has about 460,000 distinct CDR3 sequences, with around a fifth found just once. This clonotype was observed a handful of times. Its antigen is as yet unknown. V dropped 2 bases and J dropped 2 bases, with 7 bases sitting between them. The CDR3 extends over 14 amino acids. Noted time point: persistent/refractory GD, antithyroid drugs over 5 years with positive TRAb. PBMC RNA served as the TCR library source. Notes on the study in general: Limited samples may have lowered accuracy. TCR diversity in persistent Graves' patients was below that of newly diagnosed ones. New patients shared 950 to 1,000 public clonotypes, fewer than the roughly 2,600 shared by persistent patients.

The chain links TRBV12-3 or TRBV12-4 to TRBJ1-3; D unresolved. This material consisted of peripheral blood mononuclear cells (PBMCs), taken when the disease was refractory, from a patient treated with antithyroid drugs. This receptor was identified in a female donor with Graves disease. CDR3 sequence (DNA): TGTGCCAGCAGTTTATGGTCCGCTGGAAACACCATATATTTT. Translation: CASSLWSAGNTIYF.